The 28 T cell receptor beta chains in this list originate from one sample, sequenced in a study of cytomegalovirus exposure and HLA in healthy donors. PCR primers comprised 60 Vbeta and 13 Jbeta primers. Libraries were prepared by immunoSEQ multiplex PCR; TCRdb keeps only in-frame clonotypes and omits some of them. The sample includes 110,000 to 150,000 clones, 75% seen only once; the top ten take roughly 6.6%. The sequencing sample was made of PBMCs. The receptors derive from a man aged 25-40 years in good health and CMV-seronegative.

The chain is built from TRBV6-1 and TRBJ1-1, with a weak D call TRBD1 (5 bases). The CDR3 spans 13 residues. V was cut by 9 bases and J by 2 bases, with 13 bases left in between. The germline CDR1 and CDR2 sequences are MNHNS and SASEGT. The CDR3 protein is CASLTGPNTEAFF. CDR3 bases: TGTGCCAGTCTAACAGGTCCTAACACTGAAGCTTTCTTT.

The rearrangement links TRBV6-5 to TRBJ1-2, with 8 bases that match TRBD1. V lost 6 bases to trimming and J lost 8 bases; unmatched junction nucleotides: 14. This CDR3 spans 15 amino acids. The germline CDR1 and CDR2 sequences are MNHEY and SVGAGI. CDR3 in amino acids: CASRPRQGRKYGYTF. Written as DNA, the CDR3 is TGTGCCAGCAGGCCCCGACAGGGGAGGAAATACGGCTACACCTTC.

The CDR3 is CASSSVTSGRAGREQFF. The DNA of the CDR3 is TGTGCCAGCAGCTCCGTCACTAGCGGGAGGGCCGGTCGGGAGCAGTTCTTC. This sequence joins TRBV7-2 and TRBJ2-1, with TRBD2 identical over 13 bases. The germline V gene has CDR1 SGHTA and CDR2 FQGNSA. J gave up 10 bases and V 4 bases, and 13 bases lay outside the gene matches. The CDR3 spans 17 residues. Full variable domain (remainder filled in from reference TRBV7-2 and TRBJ2-1): GAGVSQSPSNKVTEKGKDVELRCDPISGHTALYWYRQSLGQGLEFLIYFQGNSAPDKSGLPSDRFSAERTGGSVSTLTIQRTQQEDSAVYLCASSSVTSGRAGREQFFGPGTRLTVL.

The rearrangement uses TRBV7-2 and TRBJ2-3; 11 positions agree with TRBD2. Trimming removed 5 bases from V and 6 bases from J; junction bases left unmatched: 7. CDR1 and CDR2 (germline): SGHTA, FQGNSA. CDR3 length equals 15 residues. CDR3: CASSPTIAGGDTQYF. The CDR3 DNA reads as TGTGCCAGCAGCCCGACCATAGCGGGGGGGGATACGCAGTATTTT. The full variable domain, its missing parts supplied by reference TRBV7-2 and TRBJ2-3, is GAGVSQSPSNKVTEKGKDVELRCDPISGHTALYWYRQSLGQGLEFLIYFQGNSAPDKSGLPSDRFSAERTGGSVSTLTIQRTQQEDSAVYLCASSPTIAGGDTQYFGPGTRLTVL.

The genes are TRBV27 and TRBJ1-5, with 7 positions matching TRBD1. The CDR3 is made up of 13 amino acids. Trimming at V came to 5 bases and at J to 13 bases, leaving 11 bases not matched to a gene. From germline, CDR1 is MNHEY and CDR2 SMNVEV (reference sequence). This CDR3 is CASSPIHRGGQHF. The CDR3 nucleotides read TGTGCCAGCAGTCCAATACACAGGGGCGGGCAGCATTTT.

The DNA for the CDR3 is TGTGCCAGCAGCCGTACTCGGGACAGGGGCGACACTGAAGCTTTCTTT. This sequence encodes CASSRTRDRGDTEAFF. The chain joins TRBV7-9 to TRBJ1-1; TRBD1 matches at 10 bases. Germline assignment: CDR1 SEHNR and CDR2 FQNEAQ (reference sequence). The J segment lost 3 bases and the V segment lost 5 bases, leaving 9 bases of the junction unmatched. The CDR3 covers 16 residues.

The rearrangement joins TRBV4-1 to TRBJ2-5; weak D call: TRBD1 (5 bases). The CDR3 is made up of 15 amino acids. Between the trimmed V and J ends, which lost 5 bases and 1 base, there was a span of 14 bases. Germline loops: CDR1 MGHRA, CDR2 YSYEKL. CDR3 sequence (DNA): TGCGCCAGCAGCTCGTCTCAGGGTTCCCAAGAGACCCAGTACTTC. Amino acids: CASSSSQGSQETQYF.

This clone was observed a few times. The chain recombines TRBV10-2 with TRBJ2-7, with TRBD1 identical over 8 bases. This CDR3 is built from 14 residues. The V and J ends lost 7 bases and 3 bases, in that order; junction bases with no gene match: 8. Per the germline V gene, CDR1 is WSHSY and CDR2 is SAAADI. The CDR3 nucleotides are TGCGCCAGCACCCCCGGGACAGGAGACTACGAGCAGTACTTC. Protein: CASTPGTGDYEQYF.

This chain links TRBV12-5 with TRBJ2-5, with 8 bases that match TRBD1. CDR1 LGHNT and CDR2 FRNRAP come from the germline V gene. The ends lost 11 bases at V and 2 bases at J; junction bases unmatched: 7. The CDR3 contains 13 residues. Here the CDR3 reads CASARTGQETQYF. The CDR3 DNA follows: TGTGCTTCCGCTCGGACAGGGCAAGAGACCCAGTACTTC.

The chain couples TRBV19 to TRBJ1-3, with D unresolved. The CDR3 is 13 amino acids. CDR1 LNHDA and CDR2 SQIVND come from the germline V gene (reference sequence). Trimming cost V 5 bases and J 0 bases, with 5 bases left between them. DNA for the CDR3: TGTGCCAGTAGTTCCAACTCTGGAAACACCATATATTTT. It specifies CASSSNSGNTIYF. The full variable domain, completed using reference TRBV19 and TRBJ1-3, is DGGITQSPKYLFRKEGQNVTLSCEQNLNHDAMYWYRQDPGQGLRLIYYSQIVNDFQKGDIAEGYSVSREKKESFPLTVTSAQKNPTAFYLCASSSNSGNTIYFGEGSWLTVV.

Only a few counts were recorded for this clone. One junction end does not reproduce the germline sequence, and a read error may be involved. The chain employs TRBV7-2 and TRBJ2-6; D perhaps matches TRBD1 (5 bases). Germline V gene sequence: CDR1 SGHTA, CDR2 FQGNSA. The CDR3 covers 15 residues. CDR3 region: CASSSQSSGANGLTF. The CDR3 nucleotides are TGTGCCAGCAGCTCACAGAGCTCTGGGGCCAACGGCCTGACTTTC.

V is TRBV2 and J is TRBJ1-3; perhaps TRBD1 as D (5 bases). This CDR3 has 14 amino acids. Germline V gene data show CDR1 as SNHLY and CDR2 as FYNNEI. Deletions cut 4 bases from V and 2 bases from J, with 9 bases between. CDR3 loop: CASSGAGPGNTIYF. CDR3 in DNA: TGTGCCAGCAGTGGGGCAGGGCCTGGAAACACCATATATTTT.

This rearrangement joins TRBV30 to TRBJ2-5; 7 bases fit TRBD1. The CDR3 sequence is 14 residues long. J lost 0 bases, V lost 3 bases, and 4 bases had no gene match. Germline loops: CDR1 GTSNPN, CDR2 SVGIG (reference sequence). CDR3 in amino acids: CAWRKQGDQETQYF. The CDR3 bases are TGTGCCTGGAGGAAGCAGGGGGACCAAGAGACCCAGTACTTC. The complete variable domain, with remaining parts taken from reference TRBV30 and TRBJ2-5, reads SQTIHQWPATLVQPVGSPLSLECTVEGTSNPNLYWYRQAAGRGLQLLFYSVGIGQISSEVPQNLSASRPQDRQFILSSKKLLLSDSGFYLCAWRKQGDQETQYFGPGTRLLVL.

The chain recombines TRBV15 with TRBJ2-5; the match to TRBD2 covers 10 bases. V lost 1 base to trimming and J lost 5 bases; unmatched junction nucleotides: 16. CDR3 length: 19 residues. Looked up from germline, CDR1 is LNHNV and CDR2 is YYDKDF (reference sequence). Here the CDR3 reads CATSRGRTSGLNSGETQYF. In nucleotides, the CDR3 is TGTGCCACCAGCAGAGGGAGGACTAGCGGACTCAACAGTGGGGAGACCCAGTACTTC. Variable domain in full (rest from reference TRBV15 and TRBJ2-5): DAMVIQNPRYQVTQFGKPVTLSCSQTLNHNVMYWYQQKSSQAPKLLFHYYDKDFNNEADTPDNFQSRRPNTSFCFLDIRSPGLGDTAMYLCATSRGRTSGLNSGETQYFGPGTRLLVL.

In nucleotides, the CDR3 is TGTGCCAGCAGCGTAGGGACTAGCGGTTGCACAGATACGCAGTATTTT. Its translation is CASSVGTSGCTDTQYF. The chain is built from TRBV9 and TRBJ2-3; TRBD2 matches 10 bases. Germline V gives CDR1 SGDLS, CDR2 YYNGEE. Unmatched junction bases numbered 2, after V lost 0 bases and J lost 1 base. This CDR3 comprises 16 residues.

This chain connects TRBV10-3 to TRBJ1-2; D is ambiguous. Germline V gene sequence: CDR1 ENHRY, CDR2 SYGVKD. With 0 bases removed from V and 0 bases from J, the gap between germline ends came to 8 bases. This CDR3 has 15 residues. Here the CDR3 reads CAISESSSPNYGYTF. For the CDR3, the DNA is TGTGCCATCAGTGAGTCGAGCTCTCCTAACTATGGCTACACCTTC.

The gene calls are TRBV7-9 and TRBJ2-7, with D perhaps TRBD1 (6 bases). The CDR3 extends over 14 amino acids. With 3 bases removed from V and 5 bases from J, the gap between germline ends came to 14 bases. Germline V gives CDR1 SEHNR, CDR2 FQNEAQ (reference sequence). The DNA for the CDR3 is TGTGCCAGCAGCTTGGGGGACAAGGACGACGAGCAGTACTTC. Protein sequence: CASSLGDKDDEQYF.

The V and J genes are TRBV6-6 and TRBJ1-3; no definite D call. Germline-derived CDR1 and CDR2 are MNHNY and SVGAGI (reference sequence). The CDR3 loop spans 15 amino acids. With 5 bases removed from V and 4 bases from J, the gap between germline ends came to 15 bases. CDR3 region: CASSPQRAPGNTIYF. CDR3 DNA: TGTGCCAGCAGTCCTCAGAGGGCTCCAGGAAACACCATATATTTT.

CDR3 in DNA: TGTGCCAGTCAGGGGAAAGAGACCCAGTACTTC. It is translated as CASQGKETQYF. The chain employs TRBV19 and TRBJ2-5; a weak D match, TRBD1 (6 bases). The length of the CDR3 is 11 residues. From germline, CDR1 is LNHDA and CDR2 SQIVND (reference sequence). V lost 8 bases, J lost 3 bases, and 7 bases lay in between.

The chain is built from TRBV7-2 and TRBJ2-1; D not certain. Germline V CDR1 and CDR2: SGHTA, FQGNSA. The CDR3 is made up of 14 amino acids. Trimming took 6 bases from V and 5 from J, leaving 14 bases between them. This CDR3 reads CASRKAHLDNEQFF. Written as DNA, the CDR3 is TGTGCCAGCAGAAAAGCCCACTTGGACAATGAGCAGTTCTTC.

The CDR3 loop reads CASSRLPQVFYGYTF. The CDR3 DNA reads TGTGCCAGCAGCCGCCTACCACAGGTCTTTTATGGCTACACCTTC. The chain employs TRBV6-5 and TRBJ1-2; D perhaps matches TRBD1 (5 bases). V gave up 6 bases and J gave up 5 bases, with 19 bases separating them. Germline V lookup: CDR1 MNHEY, CDR2 SVGAGI. The CDR3 loop spans 15 amino acids.

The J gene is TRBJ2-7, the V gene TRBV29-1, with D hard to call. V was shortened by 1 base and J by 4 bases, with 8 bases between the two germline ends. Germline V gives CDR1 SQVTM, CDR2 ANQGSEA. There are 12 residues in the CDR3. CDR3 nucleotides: TGCAGCGTTGAAGGGGCCAGATACGAGCAGTACTTC. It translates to CSVEGARYEQYF.

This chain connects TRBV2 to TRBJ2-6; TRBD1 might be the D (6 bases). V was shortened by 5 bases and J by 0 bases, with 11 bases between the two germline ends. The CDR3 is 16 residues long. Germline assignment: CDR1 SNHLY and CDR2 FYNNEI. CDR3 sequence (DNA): TGTGCCAGCAGTTCGACAGGTAGCTCTGGGGCCAACGTCCTGACTTTC. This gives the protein CASSSTGSSGANVLTF.

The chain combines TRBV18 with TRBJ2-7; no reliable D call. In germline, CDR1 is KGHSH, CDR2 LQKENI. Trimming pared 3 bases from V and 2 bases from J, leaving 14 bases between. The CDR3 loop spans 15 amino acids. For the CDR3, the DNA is TGTGCCAGCTCACCTTACGACTCTCCGCCCTACGAGCAGTACTTC. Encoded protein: CASSPYDSPPYEQYF.

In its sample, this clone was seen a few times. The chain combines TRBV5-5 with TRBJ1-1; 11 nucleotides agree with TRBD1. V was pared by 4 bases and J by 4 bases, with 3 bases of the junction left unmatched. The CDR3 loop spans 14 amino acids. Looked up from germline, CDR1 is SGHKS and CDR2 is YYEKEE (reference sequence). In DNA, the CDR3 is TGTGCCAGCAGCCGGACAGGGGGCATCACTGAAGCTTTCTTT. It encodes CASSRTGGITEAFF.

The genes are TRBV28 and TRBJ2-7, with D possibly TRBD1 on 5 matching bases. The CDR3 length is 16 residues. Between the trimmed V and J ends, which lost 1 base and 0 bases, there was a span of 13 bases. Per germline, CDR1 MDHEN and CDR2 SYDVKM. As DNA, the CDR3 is TGTGCCAGCAGTTTATCTGCGGCAGGGAACTCCTACGAGCAGTACTTC. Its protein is CASSLSAAGNSYEQYF.

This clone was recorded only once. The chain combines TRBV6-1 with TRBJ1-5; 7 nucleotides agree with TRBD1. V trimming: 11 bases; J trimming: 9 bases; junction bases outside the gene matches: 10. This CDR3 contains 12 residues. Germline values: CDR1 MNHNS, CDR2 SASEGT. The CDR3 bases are TGTGCCTGTCGACAGGGTACAGGGCCCCAGCATTTT. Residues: CACRQGTGPQHF.

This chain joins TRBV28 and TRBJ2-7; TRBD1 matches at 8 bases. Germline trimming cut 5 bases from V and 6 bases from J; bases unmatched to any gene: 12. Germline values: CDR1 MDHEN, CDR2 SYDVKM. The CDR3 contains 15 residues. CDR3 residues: CASSPPGDRRGEQYF. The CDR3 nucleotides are TGTGCCAGCAGTCCGCCGGGGGACAGGAGAGGCGAGCAGTACTTC.